This paragraph covers one T cell receptor (beta chain) sequence. Its antigen is still unknown. The record originates from a study of cytomegalovirus exposure and HLA in healthy donors. General study points: Upon later analysis, TCR association rates were observed to vary by HLA locus, being highest for DRB1 and lowest for HLA-C. Upon later analysis, HLA-associated TCR beta chains proved more clonally expanded than other, equally common chains.

Germline lookup yields CDR1 ENHRY and CDR2 SYGVKD. This CDR3 contains 13 residues. V shed 2 bases and J 8 bases; nucleotides not matched to a gene: 3. The PCR had 60 Vbeta and 13 Jbeta primers. Libraries were prepared by immunoSEQ multiplex PCR; TCRdb keeps only in-frame clonotypes and omits some of them. This sample has 85,000 to 120,000 clones, with 65% to 75% found just once. The chain recombines TRBV10-3 with TRBJ1-2; 9 nucleotides match TRBD1. The sample consisted of PBMCs. The receptor was derived from a female donor in good health and CMV-seronegative. CDR3 protein: CAISEDRGRGYTF. The CDR3 nucleotides are TGTGCCATCAGTGAGGACAGGGGGAGAGGCTACACCTTC.